The subject of this entry is one TCR beta chain. Antigen unknown. The CDR3 is 12 amino acids. Trimming removed 7 bases from V and 2 bases from J, with 9 bases in between. CDR1 and CDR2 (germline): MDHEN, SYDVKM. Purity exceeding 95% was reached by all sorted populations. The record originates from a study of beta chain features in type 1 diabetes. Study information: The samples had about 110,000,000 sorted cells examined in all. The study, taken as a whole, reports: In the patient group, naive, central memory and Treg TCRB repertoires seemed more alike than in the healthy donor group. For type 1 diabetes patients, VDJ junctions showed fewer insertions and more deletions.

Expressed TCRB transcripts got sequenced, as all isolated RNA was reverse transcribed. Sequencing used immunoSEQ multiplex PCR; TCRdb keeps in-frame clones, though not all of them. The table has around 150,000 clones, roughly 7.2% seen once. Sequenced: central memory CD4+ T cells from blood. The receptor was isolated from a woman aged 25 to 39 in good health. The chain recombines TRBV28 with TRBJ2-7; weak D call: TRBD2 (6 bases). CDR3 protein: CASTRGTYEQYF. The DNA of the CDR3 is TGTGCCAGCACCCGGGGGACCTACGAGCAGTACTTC.